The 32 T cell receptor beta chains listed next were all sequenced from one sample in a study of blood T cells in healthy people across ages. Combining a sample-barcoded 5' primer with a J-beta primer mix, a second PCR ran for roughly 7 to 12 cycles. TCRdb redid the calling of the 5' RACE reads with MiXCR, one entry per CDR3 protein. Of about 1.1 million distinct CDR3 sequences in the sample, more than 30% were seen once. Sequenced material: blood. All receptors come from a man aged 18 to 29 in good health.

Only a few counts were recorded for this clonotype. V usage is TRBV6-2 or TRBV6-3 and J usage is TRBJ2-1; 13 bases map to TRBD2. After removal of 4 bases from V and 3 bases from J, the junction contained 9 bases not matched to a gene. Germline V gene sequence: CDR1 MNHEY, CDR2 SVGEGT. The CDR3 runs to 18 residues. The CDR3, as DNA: TGTGCCAGCAGTTCGGGGACTAGCGGGGAATTACTCTACAATGAGCAGTTCTTC. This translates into CASSSGTSGELLYNEQFF.

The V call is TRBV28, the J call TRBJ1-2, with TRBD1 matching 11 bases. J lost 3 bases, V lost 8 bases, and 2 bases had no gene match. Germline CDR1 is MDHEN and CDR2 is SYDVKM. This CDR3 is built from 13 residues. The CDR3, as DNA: TGTGCCAGCCTGGACAGGGGGCACTATGGCTACACCTTC. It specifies CASLDRGHYGYTF.

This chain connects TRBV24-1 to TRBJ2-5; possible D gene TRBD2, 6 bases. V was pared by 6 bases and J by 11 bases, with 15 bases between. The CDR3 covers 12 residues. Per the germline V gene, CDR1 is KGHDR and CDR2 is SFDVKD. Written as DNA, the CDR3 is TGTGCCACCAGTCCTGGGGGGACCCGGCAGTACTTC. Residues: CATSPGGTRQYF.

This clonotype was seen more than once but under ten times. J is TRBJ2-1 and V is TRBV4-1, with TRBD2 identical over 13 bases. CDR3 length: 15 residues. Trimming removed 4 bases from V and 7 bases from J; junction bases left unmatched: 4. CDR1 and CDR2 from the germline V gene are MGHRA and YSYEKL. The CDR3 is CASSPTSGGRNEQFF. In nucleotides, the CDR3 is TGCGCCAGCAGCCCGACTAGCGGGGGGAGGAATGAGCAGTTCTTC.

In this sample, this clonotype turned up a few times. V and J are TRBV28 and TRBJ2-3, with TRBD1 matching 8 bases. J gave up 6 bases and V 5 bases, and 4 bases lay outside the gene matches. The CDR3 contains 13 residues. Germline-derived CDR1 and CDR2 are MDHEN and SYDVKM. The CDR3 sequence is CASSQTGEDTQYF. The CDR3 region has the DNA TGTGCCAGCAGTCAGACAGGGGAGGATACGCAGTATTTT.

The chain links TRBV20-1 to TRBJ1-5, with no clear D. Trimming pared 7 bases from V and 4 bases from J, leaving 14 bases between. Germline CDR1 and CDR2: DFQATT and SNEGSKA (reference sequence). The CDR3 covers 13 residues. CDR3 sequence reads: CSVQDVWNQPQHF. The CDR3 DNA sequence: TGCAGTGTCCAGGACGTATGGAATCAGCCCCAGCATTTT.

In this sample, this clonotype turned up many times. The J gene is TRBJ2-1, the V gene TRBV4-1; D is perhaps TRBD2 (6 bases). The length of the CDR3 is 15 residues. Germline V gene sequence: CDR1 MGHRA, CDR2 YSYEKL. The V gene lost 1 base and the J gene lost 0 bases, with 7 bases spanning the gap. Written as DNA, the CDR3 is TGCGCCAGCAGCCAAGCCGGGGGCTCCTACAATGAGCAGTTCTTC. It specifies CASSQAGGSYNEQFF.

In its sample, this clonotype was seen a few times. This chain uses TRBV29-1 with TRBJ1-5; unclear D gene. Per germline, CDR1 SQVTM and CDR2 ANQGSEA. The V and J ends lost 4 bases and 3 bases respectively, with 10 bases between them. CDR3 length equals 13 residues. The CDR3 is CSVGGQVNQPQHF. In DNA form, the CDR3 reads TGCAGCGTTGGAGGTCAGGTCAATCAGCCCCAGCATTTT. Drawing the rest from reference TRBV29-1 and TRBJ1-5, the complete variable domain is SAVISQKPSRDICQRGTSLTIQCQVDSQVTMMFWYRQQPGQSLTLIATANQGSEATYESGFVIDKFPISRPNLTFSTLTVSNMSPEDSSIYLCSVGGQVNQPQHFGDGTRLSIL.

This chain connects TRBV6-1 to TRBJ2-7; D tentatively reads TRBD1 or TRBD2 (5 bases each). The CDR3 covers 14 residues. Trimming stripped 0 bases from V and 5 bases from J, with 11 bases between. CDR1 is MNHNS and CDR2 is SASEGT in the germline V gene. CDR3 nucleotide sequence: TGTGCCAGCAGTGAAGCGTGGGGACCCCACGAGCAGTACTTC. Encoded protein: CASSEAWGPHEQYF.

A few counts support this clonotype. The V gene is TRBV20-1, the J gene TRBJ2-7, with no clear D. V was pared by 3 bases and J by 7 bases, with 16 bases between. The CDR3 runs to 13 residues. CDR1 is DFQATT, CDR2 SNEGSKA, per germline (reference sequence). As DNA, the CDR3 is TGCAGTGCTAGGGGCCAGGCGGAGTATGAGCAGTACTTC. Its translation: CSARGQAEYEQYF.

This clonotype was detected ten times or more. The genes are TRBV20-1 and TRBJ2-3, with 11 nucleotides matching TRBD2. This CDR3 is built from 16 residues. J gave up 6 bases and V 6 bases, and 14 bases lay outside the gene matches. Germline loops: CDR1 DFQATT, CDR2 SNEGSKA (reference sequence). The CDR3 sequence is CSARRFLAGGADTQYF. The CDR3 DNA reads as TGCAGTGCCCGTCGGTTTCTAGCGGGGGGCGCCGATACGCAGTATTTT.

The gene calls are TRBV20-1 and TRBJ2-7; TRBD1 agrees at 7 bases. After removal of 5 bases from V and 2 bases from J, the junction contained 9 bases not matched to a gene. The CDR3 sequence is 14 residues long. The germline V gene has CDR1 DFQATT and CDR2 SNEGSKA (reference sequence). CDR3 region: CSALGTATTYEQYF. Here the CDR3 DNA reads TGCAGTGCTCTCGGGACAGCAACTACCTACGAGCAGTACTTC.

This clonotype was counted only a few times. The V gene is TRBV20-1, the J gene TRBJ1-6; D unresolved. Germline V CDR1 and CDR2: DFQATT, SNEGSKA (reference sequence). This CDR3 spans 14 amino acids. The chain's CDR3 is CSDYSRVPSSPLHF. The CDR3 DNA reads TGCAGCGATTATTCGCGGGTTCCTAGTTCACCCCTCCACTTT.

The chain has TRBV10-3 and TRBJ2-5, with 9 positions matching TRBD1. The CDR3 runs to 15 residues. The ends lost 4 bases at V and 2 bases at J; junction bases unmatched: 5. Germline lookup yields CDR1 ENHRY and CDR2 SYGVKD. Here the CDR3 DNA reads TGTGCCATCAGTGCCATCGACAGGGGGCAAGAGACCCAGTACTTC. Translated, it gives CAISAIDRGQETQYF.

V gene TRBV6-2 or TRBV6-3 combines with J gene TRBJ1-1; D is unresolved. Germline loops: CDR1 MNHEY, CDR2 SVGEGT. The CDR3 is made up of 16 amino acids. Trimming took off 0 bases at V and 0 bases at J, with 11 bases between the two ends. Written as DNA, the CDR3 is TGTGCCAGCAGTTACTCACCCCGGGTAATGAACACTGAAGCTTTCTTT. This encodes CASSYSPRVMNTEAFF.

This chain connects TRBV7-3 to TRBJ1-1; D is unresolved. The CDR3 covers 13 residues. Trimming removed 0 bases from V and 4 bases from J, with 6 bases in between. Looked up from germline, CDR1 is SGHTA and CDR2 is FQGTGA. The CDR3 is CASSLTVATEAFF. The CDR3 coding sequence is TGTGCCAGCAGCTTAACGGTGGCCACTGAAGCTTTCTTT.

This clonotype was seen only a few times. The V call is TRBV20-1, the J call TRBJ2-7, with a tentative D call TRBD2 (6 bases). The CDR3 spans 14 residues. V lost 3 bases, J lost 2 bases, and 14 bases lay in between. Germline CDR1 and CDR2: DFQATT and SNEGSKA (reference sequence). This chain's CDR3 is CSASLGSGPYEQYF. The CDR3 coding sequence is TGCAGTGCTAGCCTAGGGAGCGGGCCCTACGAGCAGTACTTC.

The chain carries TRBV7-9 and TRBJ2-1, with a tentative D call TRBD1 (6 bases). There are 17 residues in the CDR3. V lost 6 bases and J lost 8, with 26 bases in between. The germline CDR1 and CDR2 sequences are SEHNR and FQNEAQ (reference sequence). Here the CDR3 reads CASSTPIDFYRVDEQFF. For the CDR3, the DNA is TGTGCCAGCAGTACCCCCATCGATTTCTACAGGGTCGATGAGCAGTTCTTC.

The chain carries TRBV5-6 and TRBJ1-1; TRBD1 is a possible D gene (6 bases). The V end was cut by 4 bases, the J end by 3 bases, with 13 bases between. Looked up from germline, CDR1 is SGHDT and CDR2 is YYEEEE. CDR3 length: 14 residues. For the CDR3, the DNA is TGTGCCAGCAGCAGGGACACCTATTACACTGAAGCTTTCTTT. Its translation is CASSRDTYYTEAFF.

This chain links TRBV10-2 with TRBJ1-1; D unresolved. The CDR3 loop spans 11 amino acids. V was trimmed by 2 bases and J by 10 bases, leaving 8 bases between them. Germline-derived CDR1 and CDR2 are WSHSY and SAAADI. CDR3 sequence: CASSEGPSAFF. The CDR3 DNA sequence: TGCGCCAGCAGTGAGGGTCCTTCAGCTTTCTTT.

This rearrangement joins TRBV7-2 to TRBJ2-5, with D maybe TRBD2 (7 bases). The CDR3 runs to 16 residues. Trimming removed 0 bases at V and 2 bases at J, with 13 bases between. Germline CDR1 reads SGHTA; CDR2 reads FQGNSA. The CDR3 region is CASSLAIGGGQETQYF. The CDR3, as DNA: TGTGCCAGCAGCTTAGCGATAGGGGGAGGGCAAGAGACCCAGTACTTC.

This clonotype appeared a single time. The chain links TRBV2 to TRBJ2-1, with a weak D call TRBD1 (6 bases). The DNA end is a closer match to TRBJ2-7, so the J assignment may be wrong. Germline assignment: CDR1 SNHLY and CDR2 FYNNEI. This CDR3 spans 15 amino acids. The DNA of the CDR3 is TGTGCCAGCAGACACAGGGCCCCCCCCTACAATGAGCAGTACTTC. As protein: CASRHRAPPYNEQYF.

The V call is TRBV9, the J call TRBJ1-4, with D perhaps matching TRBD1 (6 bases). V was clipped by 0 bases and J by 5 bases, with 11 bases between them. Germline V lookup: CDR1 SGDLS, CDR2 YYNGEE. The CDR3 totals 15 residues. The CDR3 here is CASSVVGTPNEKLFF. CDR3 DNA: TGTGCCAGCAGCGTAGTTGGGACACCCAATGAAAAACTGTTTTTT.

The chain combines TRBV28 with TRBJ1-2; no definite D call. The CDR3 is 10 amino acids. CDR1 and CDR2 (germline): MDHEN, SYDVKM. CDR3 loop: CVVGTYGYTF. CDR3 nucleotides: TGTGTGGTGGGAACCTATGGCTACACCTTC.

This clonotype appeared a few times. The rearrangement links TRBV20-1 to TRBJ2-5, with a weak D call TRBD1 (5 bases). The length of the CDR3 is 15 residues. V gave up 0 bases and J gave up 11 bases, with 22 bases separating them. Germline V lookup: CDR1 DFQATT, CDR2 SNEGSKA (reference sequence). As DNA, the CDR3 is TGCAGTGCTAGAGAGTGGCAGGGCCCAAACAATGAGCAGTACTTC. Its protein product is CSAREWQGPNNEQYF.

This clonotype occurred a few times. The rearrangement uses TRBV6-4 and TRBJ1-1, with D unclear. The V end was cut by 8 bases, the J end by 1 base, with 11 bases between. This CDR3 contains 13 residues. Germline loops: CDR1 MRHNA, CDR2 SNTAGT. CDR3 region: CASAKEPNTEAFF. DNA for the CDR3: TGTGCCAGCGCGAAAGAACCGAACACTGAAGCTTTCTTT.

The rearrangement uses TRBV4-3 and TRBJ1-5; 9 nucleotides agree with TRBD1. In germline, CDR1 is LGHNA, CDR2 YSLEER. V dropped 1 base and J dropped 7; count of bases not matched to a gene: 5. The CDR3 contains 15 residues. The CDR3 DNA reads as TGCGCCAGCAGCCAAGTCACAGGGGGCGGGCAGCCCCAGCATTTT. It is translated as CASSQVTGGGQPQHF.

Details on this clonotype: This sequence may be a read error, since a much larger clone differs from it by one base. The CDR3 bases are TGCAGCGGTGTAGACGGAAAAAACATTCAGTACTTC. Its protein is CSGVDGKNIQYF. The chain employs TRBV29-1 and TRBJ2-4; D is undetermined. The CDR3 totals 12 residues. With 7 bases removed from V and 4 bases from J, the gap between germline ends came to 11 bases. Germline lookup yields CDR1 SQVTM and CDR2 ANQGSEA. Full variable domain (missing parts from reference TRBV29-1 and TRBJ2-4): SAVISQKPSRDICQRGTSLTIQCQVDSQVTMMFWYRQQPGQSLTLIATANQGSEATYESGFVIDKFPISRPNLTFSTLTVSNMSPEDSSIYLCSGVDGKNIQYFGAGTRLSVL.

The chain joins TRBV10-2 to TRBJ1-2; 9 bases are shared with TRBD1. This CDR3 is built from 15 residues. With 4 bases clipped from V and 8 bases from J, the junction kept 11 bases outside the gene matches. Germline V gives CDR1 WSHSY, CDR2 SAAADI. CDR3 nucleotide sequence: TGCGCCAGCAGTGGTGGGACAGGGATTAAGTGGGGCTACACCTTC. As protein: CASSGGTGIKWGYTF.

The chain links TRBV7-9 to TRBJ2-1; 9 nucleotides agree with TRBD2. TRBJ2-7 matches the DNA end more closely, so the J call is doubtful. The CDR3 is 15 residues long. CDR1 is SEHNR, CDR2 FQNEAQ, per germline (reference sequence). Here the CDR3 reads CASSPQRGVYNEQYF. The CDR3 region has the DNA TGTGCCAGCAGCCCTCAGCGGGGGGTCTACAATGAGCAGTACTTC.

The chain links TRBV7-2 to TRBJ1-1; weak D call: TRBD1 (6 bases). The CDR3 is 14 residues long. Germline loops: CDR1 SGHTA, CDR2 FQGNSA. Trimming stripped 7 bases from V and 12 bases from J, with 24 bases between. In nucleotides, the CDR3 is TGTGCCAGCATTCCTGGACAGTCCCATAGGCGGACTTTCTTT. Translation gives CASIPGQSHRRTFF.

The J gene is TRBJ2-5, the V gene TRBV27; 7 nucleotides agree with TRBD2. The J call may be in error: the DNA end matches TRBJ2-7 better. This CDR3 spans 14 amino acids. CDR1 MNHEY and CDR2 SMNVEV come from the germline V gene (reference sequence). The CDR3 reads CASSPAGELREQYF. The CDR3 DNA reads TGTGCCAGCAGTCCCGCGGGGGAGTTGCGCGAGCAGTACTTC.